The entry that follows covers one T cell receptor (beta chain) sequence. With V trimmed by 2 bases and J by 3 bases, 3 bases remained unmatched. Looked up from germline, CDR1 is SGDLS and CDR2 is YYNGEE. The CDR3 extends over 14 amino acids. TCRdb keeps only in-frame clones here, not all; method: immunoSEQ multiplex PCR. The data hold roughly 99,000 clones, with almost 85% observed a single time. The data stem from a study of control samples from healthy donors and cancer patients. This clonotype was obtained from a man aged 55 to 70 in good health. The chain combines TRBV9 with TRBJ2-3, with 7 bases identical to TRBD2. The sequenced material came from blood. The CDR3 bases are TGTGCCAGCAGCGTGGGGGGGAGTACAGATACGCAGTATTTT. Translated: CASSVGGSTDTQYF. The full variable domain, rest sourced from reference TRBV9 and TRBJ2-3, is DSGVTQTPKHLITATGQRVTLRCSPRSGDLSVYWYQQSLDQGLQFLIQYYNGEERAKGNILERFSAQQFPDLHSELNLSSLELGDSALYFCASSVGGSTDTQYFGPGTRLTVL.